This T cell receptor (beta chain) was retrieved from a study of OX40 agonist ivuxolimab in advanced cancers. At the level of the study: Patients' therapy was ivuxolimab, an antibody that acts as an agonist of OX40 (CD134).

TCRdb keeps only in-frame clones here, not all; method: immunoSEQ multiplex PCR. The data contain about 41,000 clones, roughly 86% of them singletons. CDR3 length: 16 residues. V lost 0 bases and J lost 5; bases outside the gene matches: 9. CDR1 and CDR2 from the germline V gene are SGDLS and YYNGEE. Here the sequenced sample was CD4+ or CD8+ T cells sorted from blood, taken in a trial of the OX40 agonist ivuxolimab. The sequence was obtained from an adult with an advanced solid tumor such as melanoma, head and neck, liver or kidney cancer. The gene calls are TRBV9 and TRBJ2-3, with 7 bases identical to TRBD1. The CDR3 region is CASSVERDSLKDTQYF. In DNA form, the CDR3 reads TGTGCCAGCAGCGTAGAAAGGGACAGCTTAAAAGATACGCAGTATTTT.